The sequence of this TCR beta chain was determined in a study of shared clonotypes between healthy human individuals (dated by TCRdb to the early 2020s). Describing the broader study: The cohort comprised two women and a few men aged 18 to 49 years. For each donor, CD4 naive and CD4 memory were each given three plates, CD8 naive was given two plates, and CD8 memory was given one plate. To estimate repertoire size and how much clonotypes are shared between individuals, the study performed deep sequencing of blood TCR repertoires from roughly five healthy adults. To increase sequencing depth and limit assay-specific biases, TCR repertoire library preparation and sequencing were carried out by different laboratories using diverse techniques. Between about 0.9 and 10 billion PBMCs per donor were obtained by leukapheresis. The study at large found these results: The genetic and exposure-history diversity represented was limited by the small number of donors. Compared with non-shared clonotypes, clonotypes shared by all four sorted-subset donors had higher generation probabilities. When a few donors were compared, the shared fraction of clonotypes was 5% to 6.5% for naive CD4, roughly 3.4% for naive CD8, 2% to 2.5% for memory CD4, and less than 0.45% for memory CD8. Pairwise subsampling led to the expectation that sequencing depth would affect the degree of clonotype sharing among donors. Incomplete sequencing was indicated by rarefaction of sorted-subset datasets, despite the large sequencing depth. Naive subsets generally had larger estimated clonotype richness than memory subsets did. Sampling was limited to blood, and TCR repertoires in tissue likely differ from TCR repertoires in blood.

The junction shows trimming of 1 base on V and 5 bases on J, plus 16 bases between the germline ends. The CDR3 goes from the cysteine to the phenylalanine over 16 residues. Left in the record is the CDR3 DNA by itself, 48 bases read in frame from the first base. CDR1 and CDR2 are drawn from the germline V gene: SGHRS, YFSETQ. Notes on this clone: This clone's antigen is unknown. No base-level quality is on record; no much larger clone is a single base apart.

For the CD8 naive samples, CD45RO-negative cells were positively selected for CCR7, yielding a CD45RA+CCR7+ population from which TemRA cells were excluded. The donors were healthy, HIV-negative adults with no recently reported acute infections or vaccinations. Only Caucasian adults living in Nashville, Tennessee, USA were represented among the donors. After blood collection by leukapheresis, PBMCs were isolated using Ficoll-Histopaque density gradient centrifugation and then cryopreserved in the vapor phase of liquid nitrogen. Analytical flow cytometry was used to check the purity and quantity of every magnetically sorted T cell population. From each sorted fraction, genomic DNA was isolated and quantified by UV absorbance on a Nanodrop 2000c. Using the deep immunoSEQ assay, TCR CDR3 regions were amplified from genomic DNA by multiplex PCR. Genomic DNA extracted from each cell subset was distributed evenly over all wells of several immunoSEQ 96-well plates, and each plate served as one replicate. For sorted subsets, about 200 ng genomic DNA, equal to tens of thousands of T cell genomes, was loaded into each replicate PCR. The purified libraries were quantified using a Qubit 3.0 fluorometer, sized with a Bioanalyzer 2100, and then quantified again using the KAPA Library Quantification kit. Each immunoSEQ 96-well plate was sequenced on its own single-read 150-cycle Illumina NextSeq 550 flow cell. In the source study's methods: Because the immunoSEQ output held only junctional sequences and lacked quality scores, the filtering could not match the filtering applied to full-length reads. Sequences were annotated with PyIR, a Python wrapper for IgBLAST v1.9, using IMGT germline references to assign V/J genes and CDR3. Reads were removed for weak V/J assignments (E-value above 1e-6), missing CDR3, stop codons, out-of-frame junctions, or ambiguous translated residues. V3J clonotypes were defined as sequences sharing the same inferred V gene, J gene, and CDR3 amino acid sequence. Percentage overlap between repertoires was calculated by dividing the number of shared unique clonotypes by the size of the smaller repertoire. RTK rarefaction, the Chao1 estimator, and Recon v2.1 estimates of unobserved clonotypes were used to assess repertoire richness. For all TCRbeta clonotypes obtained by the gDNA method from four donors, generation probabilities were computed with OLGA. The immuneACCESS repertoire file appears here via TCRdb, limited to in-frame rearrangements. These files lack a portion of the clones; in checked studies, under half of the deficit traces to unresolved V genes, and the cause of the others is not known. The DNA gave D and trimming, while V, J and clone size come from that table. The sample profile shows some 2 million clones; roughly 94% of them were found once. Jointly, the top ten make up 0.95% to 1.5% of the sample.

The sequencing input was naive CD8+ T cells sorted from blood. The cell subset or site label corresponds to: CD45RA+CCR7+. The chain is encoded by TRBV5-1 joined to TRBJ2-1; the D match is possibly TRBD1 or TRBD2, with 5 bases aligned in each. This TCR was sampled from a man between 18 and 35 years old in good health. CDR3 region: CASSLIRSGRDNEQFF. DNA sequence: TGCGCCAGCAGCTTGATTCGGTCAGGGAGAGACAATGAGCAGTTCTTC. The CDR3 plus the reference TRBV5-1 and TRBJ2-1 genes for the other parts give the full variable domain: KAGVTQTPRYLIKTRGQQVTLSCSPISGHRSVSWYQQTPGQGLQFLFEYFSETQRNKGNFPGRFSGRQFSNSRSEMNVSTLELGDSALYLCASSLIRSGRDNEQFFGPGTRLTVL.